This TCR beta chain derives from a study of blood T cell repertoires in COVID-19. The wider study: From the United States, Italy and Spain came samples of acute and convalescent COVID-19. Nucleic acid was either cDNA or gDNA, and it came from T cells, B-cell-depleted T cells, or PBMCs.

The V gene end was trimmed by 4 bases and the J gene end by 6 bases; junction bases not matched to a gene: 5. From germline, CDR1 is SGHKS and CDR2 YYEKEE (reference sequence). This CDR3 spans 14 amino acids. Assay used: immunoSEQ multiplex PCR; TCRdb lists only in-frame clones, some missing. Altogether under 250,000 clones are present, around 90% being singletons, with the ten largest covering 1% to 1.5%. The genes are TRBV5-5 and TRBJ2-7; 12 positions match TRBD2. The sample taken for sequencing was peripheral blood. The receptor's source is a man aged 25-40 years with acute or convalescent COVID-19. The CDR3 nucleotides read TGTGCCAGCAGCCTACGACTAGCGGGAGTCGAGCAGTACTTC. This gives the protein CASSLRLAGVEQYF.